This TCR beta chain was sequenced in a study of shared clonotypes between healthy human individuals. Overall study findings and caveats: Non-shared clonotypes had lower generation probabilities than clonotypes shared by all four sorted-subset donors.

Some clones are missing from TCRdb's copy, which holds only in-frame ones; the method was immunoSEQ multiplex PCR. The top ten clones hold about 0.39% of a sample with fewer than 2.5 million clones, 93% of them seen once. On this clone: Its antigen is currently unknown.

Both subsets, CD45RA+ naive and CD45RA-negative memory, were split from the CD4+ cells. The length of the CDR3 is 13 residues. Germline values: CDR1 SEHNR, CDR2 FQNEAQ (reference sequence). V lost 3 bases and J lost 6, with 9 bases in between. The chain uses TRBV7-9 and TRBJ1-5; D is unresolved. The TCR comes from a man younger than 35 in good health. Some clones in this sample may be carry-over from other donors' samples. Sequencing input: naive CD4+ T cells from PBMCs. Subset defined: CD45RA+ positively selected. CDR3 sequence: CASSFGSSQPQHF. CDR3 coding DNA: TGTGCCAGCAGCTTCGGCAGTTCTCAGCCCCAGCATTTT.